This T cell receptor beta chain was sequenced for a study of CD8 T cells in Susac syndrome. With random hexamers, roughly 0.45 to 1 ug RNA was reverse transcribed. An immunoSEQ multiplex PCR amplified TCR beta CDR3 over 54 Vbeta and 13 Jbeta. TCRdb recomputed calls from the immunoSEQ multiplex PCR reads with MiXCR, one row per CDR3 protein. The sample yields 55,000 to 85,000 distinct CDR3 sequences, roughly 95% seen once. V was pared by 4 bases and J by 3 bases, with 4 bases of the junction left unmatched. In germline, CDR1 is MRHNA, CDR2 SNTAGT. CDR3 size: 14 residues. Sequencing of TCR beta was undertaken in CD8+ and CD4+ T cells derived from blood. Relapsing-remitting disease, either stable or active, was present in the multiple sclerosis controls, who were treatment-naive patients.

The clonotype originates from a human donor with multiple sclerosis. V gene TRBV6-4 combines with J gene TRBJ2-7; 9 nucleotides agree with TRBD1. Input material: CD4+ T cells from PBMCs. The CDR3 sequence: CASSGPGQGYEQYF. As DNA, the CDR3 is TGTGCCAGCAGTGGGCCGGGACAGGGCTACGAGCAGTACTTC.